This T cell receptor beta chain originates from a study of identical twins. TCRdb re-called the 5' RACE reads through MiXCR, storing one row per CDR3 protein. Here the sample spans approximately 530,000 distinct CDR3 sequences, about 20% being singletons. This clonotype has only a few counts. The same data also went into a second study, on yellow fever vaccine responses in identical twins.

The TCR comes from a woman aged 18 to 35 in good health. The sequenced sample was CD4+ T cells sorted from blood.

The CDR3 loop is CASSQPLANEQFF. The CDR3, as DNA: TGCGCCAGCAGCCAACCTCTGGCCAATGAGCAGTTCTTC. This chain links TRBV4-1 with TRBJ2-1; no firm D call. The CDR3 has 13 amino acids. V dropped 2 bases and J dropped 6 bases, with 8 bases sitting between them. Looked up from germline, CDR1 is MGHRA and CDR2 is YSYEKL.